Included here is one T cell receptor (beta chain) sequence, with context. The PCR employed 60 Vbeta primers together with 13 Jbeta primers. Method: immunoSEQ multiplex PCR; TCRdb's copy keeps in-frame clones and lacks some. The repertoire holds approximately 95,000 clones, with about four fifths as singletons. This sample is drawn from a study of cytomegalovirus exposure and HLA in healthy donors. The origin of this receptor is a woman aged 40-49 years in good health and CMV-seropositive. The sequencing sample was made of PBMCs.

This CDR3 is CASSQGNAGAYQPQHF. In nucleotides, the CDR3 is TGTGCCAGCAGCCAAGGCAATGCAGGGGCGTATCAGCCCCAGCATTTT. V usage is TRBV5-5 and J usage is TRBJ1-5; the D gene is possibly TRBD1 (6 bases). Between the trimmed V and J ends, which lost 4 bases and 5 bases, there was a span of 19 bases. The CDR3 sequence is 16 residues long. The germline V gene has CDR1 SGHKS and CDR2 YYEKEE (reference sequence).